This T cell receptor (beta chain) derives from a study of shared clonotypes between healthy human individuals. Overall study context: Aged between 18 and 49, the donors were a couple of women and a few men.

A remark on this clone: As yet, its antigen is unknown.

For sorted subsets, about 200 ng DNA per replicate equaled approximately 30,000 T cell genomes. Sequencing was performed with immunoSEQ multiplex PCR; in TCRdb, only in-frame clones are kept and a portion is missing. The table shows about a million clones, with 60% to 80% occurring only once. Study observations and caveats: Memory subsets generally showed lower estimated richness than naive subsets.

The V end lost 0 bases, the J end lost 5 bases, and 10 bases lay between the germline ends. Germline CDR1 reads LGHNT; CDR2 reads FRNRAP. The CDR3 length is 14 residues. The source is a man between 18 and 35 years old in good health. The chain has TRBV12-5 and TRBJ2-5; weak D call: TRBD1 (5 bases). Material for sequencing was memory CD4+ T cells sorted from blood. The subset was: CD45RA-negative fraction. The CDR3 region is CASGLVQGVETQYF. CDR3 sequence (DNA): TGTGCTAGTGGTTTGGTACAAGGGGTGGAGACCCAGTACTTC.